This T cell receptor (beta chain) stems from a study of blood T cell repertoires in COVID-19. Study details: Specimens from acute and convalescent COVID-19 originated in the United States, Italy and Spain. Sources were T cells, B-cell-depleted T cells, or PBMCs; the material itself was cDNA or gDNA.

As originally analysed: Amplification from reference gene primers served as the basis for estimated nucleated cell counts. Sequenced by immunoSEQ multiplex PCR; TCRdb stores in-frame clones only, minus some. That table supplies the V and J calls and clone size; D and trimming were determined from the DNA. The sample lists 200,000 to 250,000 clones; around 83% were seen once. The origin of this receptor is a man aged 45-65 years who had recovered from COVID-19. The sequencing input was peripheral blood.

Here the CDR3 reads CASSYGQGRMNTEAFF. CDR3 sequence (DNA): TGTGCCAGCAGTTACGGTCAGGGTCGAATGAACACTGAAGCTTTCTTT. The chain combines TRBV6-5 with TRBJ1-1; tentative D call: TRBD1 (5 bases). Trimming pared 2 bases from V and 0 bases from J, leaving 13 bases between. The CDR3 length is 16 residues. CDR1 and CDR2 from the germline V gene are MNHEY and SVGAGI.